The clone carrying this TCR beta chain was seen a few times. This CDR3 spans 12 amino acids. The J segment lost 7 bases and the V segment lost 4 bases, leaving 1 base of the junction unmatched. CDR1 LNHNV and CDR2 YYDKDF come from the germline V gene (reference sequence). This record comes from a study of blood T cells in healthy people across ages. A second about 7 to 11 cycle PCR used barcoded and J-beta primers. Every individual sample yielded 2.5 million or more paired-end reads (each containing CDR3). TCRdb processed the 5' RACE reads anew with MiXCR; each CDR3 protein has one entry. The sample records hundreds of thousands of distinct CDR3 sequences, more than 20% being singletons.

The sequence was obtained from a man in his sixties or seventies in good health. The chain recombines TRBV15 with TRBJ1-1, with 9 bases identical to TRBD1. Sequenced input: blood. DNA of the CDR3: TGTGCCACCAGCAAGGGACAGGGTGAAGCTTTCTTT. The encoded protein is CATSKGQGEAFF. The whole variable domain, remainder taken from reference TRBV15 and TRBJ1-1, is DAMVIQNPRYQVTQFGKPVTLSCSQTLNHNVMYWYQQKSSQAPKLLFHYYDKDFNNEADTPDNFQSRRPNTSFCFLDIRSPGLGDTAMYLCATSKGQGEAFFGQGTRLTVV.